This TCR beta chain was profiled in a study of human T cells and chemical hapten exposure. Overall study context: Diphenylcyclopropenone was administered weekly to the scalp of patients throughout the roughly 25-week study. Across samples, TCR yields varied, mostly owing to small differences in pooled library volumes.

TCRdb re-derived calls from the RACE reads in MiXCR, one entry per CDR3 protein. The sample has approximately 50,000 distinct CDR3 sequences, approximately 9.6% seen once. Of note for this clonotype: The antigen is not known.

Findings of the study overall: Expanded TCRs formed significantly more large CDR3 similarity clusters than controls.

Time point noted: pre-sensitization, week 0. This sample's treatment: therapeutic diphenylcyclopropenone sensitization with weekly scalp DPC. Sequencing started from total RNA isolated from unfractionated whole blood. The drawing of blood occurred before each patch test was applied. The receptor's source is a woman younger than 45 with alopecia areata. Some clones in this sample may be carry-over from other donors' samples. Sequencing was performed on whole blood, taken in connection with sensitization to the hapten diphenylcyclopropenone (DPC).

The CDR3 region has the DNA TGCGCCAGCAGCTTGGTTTCGGGACAGTACTACAATGAGCAGTTCTTC. This gives the protein CASSLVSGQYYNEQFF. The V gene is TRBV5-1, the J gene TRBJ2-1; 7 bases align to TRBD1. After removal of 0 bases from V and 3 bases from J, the junction contained 6 bases not matched to a gene. From germline, CDR1 is SGHRS and CDR2 YFSETQ. The CDR3 sequence is 16 residues long. Complete variable domain (other parts from reference TRBV5-1 and TRBJ2-1): KAGVTQTPRYLIKTRGQQVTLSCSPISGHRSVSWYQQTPGQGLQFLFEYFSETQRNKGNFPGRFSGRQFSNSRSEMNVSTLELGDSALYLCASSLVSGQYYNEQFFGPGTRLTVL.